A single sample is the source of the 16 T cell receptor beta chains below, sequenced in a study of technical replicates of blood from several donors (dated by TCRdb to the late 2010s). Receptors were amplified or captured by the immunoSEQ multiplex PCR assay. TCRdb mirrors the immuneACCESS table, restricted to in-frame sequences. Some clones are absent from its copies; in checked studies, under half trace to an unresolved V gene, and the reason for the others is unknown. For this sample the table gives tens of thousands of clones, of which less than 96% were detected only once. The ten largest account for approximately 0.35% of the sample. The specimen sequenced was T cells isolated from PBMCs. Receptor source: a human donor in good health.

V usage is TRBV5-6 and J usage is TRBJ2-7, with no clear D. The CDR3 is 14 amino acids. Germline-derived CDR1 and CDR2 are SGHDT and YYEEEE. V dropped 0 bases and J dropped 5 bases, with 12 bases sitting between them. CDR3: CASSLGLLFHEQYF. The CDR3 nucleotides are TGTGCCAGCAGCTTGGGGCTCCTCTTCCACGAGCAGTACTTC.

The chain uses TRBV9 and TRBJ2-1, with D hard to call. The CDR3 sequence is 11 residues long. Germline V lookup: CDR1 SGDLS, CDR2 YYNGEE. The ends were cut back, 6 bases at V and 6 bases at J, with 7 bases in the middle. In DNA form, the CDR3 reads TGTGCCAGCAACTCGGGCAATGAGCAGTTCTTC. Its protein product is CASNSGNEQFF.

This sequence joins TRBV5-1 and TRBJ1-2; maybe TRBD1 (5 bases). Germline V lookup: CDR1 SGHRS, CDR2 YFSETQ. Deletions cut 2 bases from V and 6 bases from J, with 8 bases between. There are 12 residues in the CDR3. In DNA form, the CDR3 reads TGCGCCAGCAGCTTTTGGGGGGATGGCTACACCTTC. This sequence encodes CASSFWGDGYTF.

This chain connects TRBV5-4 to TRBJ2-1; TRBD2 agrees at 11 bases. This CDR3 is 15 amino acids long. V lost 5 bases to trimming and J lost 1 base; unmatched junction nucleotides: 2. Germline CDR1 reads SGHNT; CDR2 reads YYREEE (reference sequence). The CDR3 coding sequence is TGTGCCAGCAGGCTAGCGGGAGGATCCTACAATGAGCAGTTCTTC. It translates to CASRLAGGSYNEQFF.

The chain uses TRBV28 and TRBJ2-1, with TRBD1 as a possible D gene (5 bases). V was pared by 1 base and J by 4 bases, with 5 bases between. There are 13 residues in the CDR3. The germline V gene encodes CDR1 MDHEN and CDR2 SYDVKM. The CDR3 spells CASSLSGYNEQFF. DNA of the CDR3: TGTGCCAGCAGTTTATCAGGGTACAATGAGCAGTTCTTC.

This rearrangement joins TRBV13 to TRBJ2-5; TRBD1 agrees at 10 bases. V lost 3 bases and J lost 4; bases outside the gene matches: 2. This CDR3 has 14 amino acids. CDR1 PRHDT and CDR2 FYEKMQ come from the germline V gene (reference sequence). The CDR3 coding sequence is TGTGCCAGCAGCTTCGACAGGGGGCTAGAGACCCAGTACTTC. Its protein is CASSFDRGLETQYF.

V is TRBV5-4 and J is TRBJ2-1; 8 bases are shared with TRBD1. V shed 4 bases and J 9 bases; nucleotides not matched to a gene: 6. Per germline, CDR1 SGHNT and CDR2 YYREEE (reference sequence). The CDR3 sequence is 13 residues long. The chain's CDR3 is CASSADRGSEQFF. CDR3 bases: TGTGCCAGCAGCGCAGACAGGGGAAGTGAGCAGTTCTTC.

V usage is TRBV6-5 and J usage is TRBJ2-2, with a possible D match to TRBD1 (5 bases). The length of the CDR3 is 13 residues. The V and J ends lost 8 bases and 7 bases respectively, with 14 bases between them. Germline V gene lookup returns CDR1 MNHEY and CDR2 SVGAGI. The DNA for the CDR3 is TGTGCCAGCTCGGTCGGTCAGGGCGGGGAGCTGTTTTTT. This sequence encodes CASSVGQGGELFF.

CDR3 in amino acids: CASSLSPGLEVYEQYF. Written as DNA, the CDR3 is TGCGCCAGCAGCTTATCACCGGGTCTAGAGGTCTACGAGCAGTACTTC. The chain couples TRBV5-1 to TRBJ2-7; D remains ambiguous. The CDR3 covers 16 residues. The V gene's germline CDR1 is SGHRS and CDR2 YFSETQ. V was trimmed by 2 bases and J by 3 bases, leaving 18 bases between them.

The chain uses TRBV7-3 and TRBJ2-7, with TRBD1 matching 8 bases. V lost 5 bases to trimming and J lost 0 bases; unmatched junction nucleotides: 6. The CDR3 has 15 residues. From germline, CDR1 is SGHTA and CDR2 FQGTGA. This chain's CDR3 is CASSPRTGSSYEQYF. CDR3 bases: TGTGCCAGCAGCCCAAGGACAGGGAGCTCCTACGAGCAGTACTTC.

The chain joins TRBV10-3 to TRBJ2-3, with 10 bases matching TRBD2. The CDR3 runs 16 residues. Germline CDR1 and CDR2: ENHRY and SYGVKD. Unmatched junction bases numbered 10, after V lost 10 bases and J lost 0 bases. CDR3 region: CATRLAGATSTDTQYF. In DNA form, the CDR3 reads TGTGCCACCCGACTAGCGGGCGCTACTAGCACAGATACGCAGTATTTT.

The genes are TRBV4-1 and TRBJ1-1; D may be TRBD1 (5 bases). This CDR3 comprises 13 residues. With 2 bases removed from V and 4 bases from J, the gap between germline ends came to 8 bases. CDR1 and CDR2 from the germline V gene are MGHRA and YSYEKL. CDR3 loop: CASSQRGGTEAFF. DNA for the CDR3: TGCGCCAGCAGCCAACGGGGGGGCACTGAAGCTTTCTTT.

This clone was observed once. Written as DNA, the CDR3 is TGTGCCAGCAGTTACCATGGCGTGGACAGCACTTATGGCTACACCTTC. As protein: CASSYHGVDSTYGYTF. The rearrangement uses TRBV6-6 and TRBJ1-2; D is perhaps TRBD1 (6 bases). Germline loops: CDR1 MNHNY, CDR2 SVGAGI (reference sequence). This CDR3 contains 16 residues. V dropped 2 bases and J dropped 5 bases, with 18 bases sitting between them.

The chain joins TRBV7-8 to TRBJ2-1; a weak D match, TRBD1 (6 bases). The CDR3 contains 15 residues. The germline CDR1 and CDR2 sequences are SGHVS and FQNEAQ. Trimming pared 5 bases from V and 9 bases from J, leaving 20 bases between. CDR3 residues: CASSGRGWAGGEQFF. The CDR3 bases are TGTGCCAGCAGCGGAAGGGGGTGGGCGGGCGGTGAGCAGTTCTTC.

The chain couples TRBV5-4 to TRBJ2-1; TRBD2 is a possible D gene (6 bases). V was cut by 0 bases and J by 5 bases, with 12 bases left in between. The V gene's germline CDR1 is SGHNT and CDR2 YYREEE (reference sequence). The CDR3 has 15 residues. CDR3 in amino acids: CASSLVAGPHNEQFF. The CDR3, as DNA: TGTGCCAGCAGCTTGGTGGCGGGACCCCACAATGAGCAGTTCTTC.

The J gene is TRBJ2-3, the V gene TRBV5-6; 9 bases are a match to TRBD1. J gave up 3 bases and V 3 bases, and 8 bases lay outside the gene matches. The CDR3 covers 16 residues. From germline, CDR1 is SGHDT and CDR2 YYEEEE. The CDR3 region is CASSSNRGRVTDTQYF. The DNA of the CDR3 is TGTGCCAGCAGCTCCAACAGGGGGCGGGTGACAGATACGCAGTATTTT.